This T cell receptor beta chain was profiled in a study of blood T cell repertoires in COVID-19. The repertoire was sequenced with immunoSEQ multiplex PCR; TCRdb's copy has only in-frame clones and lacks some. This sample carries roughly 140,000 clones, about 81% of them seen once, and the ten largest clones take 3.5% to 5%. V was pared by 8 bases and J by 3 bases, with 9 bases of the junction left unmatched. CDR1 MGHDK and CDR2 SYGVNS come from the germline V gene. This CDR3 contains 14 residues. The genes are TRBV25-1 and TRBJ2-7, with 8 bases identical to TRBD1. The TCR was taken from a woman older than 75 with acute or convalescent COVID-19. Sequencing was carried out using peripheral blood. This CDR3 is CASGAVGQGYEQYF. The CDR3 DNA reads TGTGCCAGCGGCGCCGTCGGACAGGGCTACGAGCAGTACTTC.